The 20 T cell receptor beta chains below all came from one sample that was sequenced in a study of control samples from healthy donors and cancer patients. The assay was immunoSEQ multiplex PCR, and TCRdb's table has in-frame clones only and misses some. The sample holds around 70,000 clones, nearly 85% seen once. Input material: blood. The receptors here all came from a man aged 55-75 years in good health.

The chain joins TRBV5-1 to TRBJ2-1; a weak D match, TRBD2 (5 bases). This CDR3 comprises 15 residues. In germline, CDR1 is SGHRS, CDR2 YFSETQ. V was pared by 4 bases and J by 5 bases, with 16 bases between. The CDR3 spells CASSPVISGNNEQFF. CDR3 sequence (DNA): TGCGCCAGCAGCCCGGTGATTTCGGGGAACAATGAGCAGTTCTTC. Variable domain in full (rest from reference TRBV5-1 and TRBJ2-1): KAGVTQTPRYLIKTRGQQVTLSCSPISGHRSVSWYQQTPGQGLQFLFEYFSETQRNKGNFPGRFSGRQFSNSRSEMNVSTLELGDSALYLCASSPVISGNNEQFFGPGTRLTVL.

The chain uses TRBV5-6 and TRBJ1-4; TRBD1 matches 8 bases. This CDR3 region has 15 residues. Looked up from germline, CDR1 is SGHDT and CDR2 is YYEEEE. V dropped 4 bases and J dropped 2; count of bases not matched to a gene: 4. The CDR3 nucleotides read TGTGCCAGCAGCCCCAGGGGGCTTACTAATGAAAAACTGTTTTTT. Its translation: CASSPRGLTNEKLFF.

The rearrangement links TRBV18 to TRBJ2-3; D not resolved. Germline V CDR1 and CDR2: KGHSH, LQKENI. The germline V and J ends were trimmed by 5 bases and 4 bases, with 16 bases remaining between them. The CDR3 extends over 15 amino acids. CDR3 amino acids: CASSIARRFSDTQYF. CDR3 in DNA: TGTGCCAGCTCAATCGCACGAAGGTTTTCAGATACGCAGTATTTT.

The chain is built from TRBV10-3 and TRBJ2-7; no clear D gene. Germline CDR1 ENHRY, CDR2 SYGVKD. CDR3 length: 12 residues. V lost 6 bases to trimming and J lost 5 bases, with 11 bases between them. CDR3 sequence (DNA): TGTGCCATCAGCGAAGCACTCCACGAGCAGTACTTC. Translating it yields CAISEALHEQYF.

With respect to this clone: The sample contains more than one DNA sequence encoding this CDR3. The J gene is TRBJ2-5, the V gene TRBV18; 8 nucleotides align to TRBD1. V lost 3 bases to trimming and J lost 4 bases; unmatched junction nucleotides: 1. This CDR3 is 13 amino acids long. Looked up from germline, CDR1 is KGHSH and CDR2 is LQKENI. CDR3 loop: CASSPGQGETQYF. DNA for the CDR3: TGTGCCAGCTCACCTGGACAGGGAGAGACCCAGTACTTC.

The chain couples TRBV7-9 to TRBJ2-1, with 11 bases aligning to TRBD2. V shed 2 bases, J shed 4 bases, and the junction held 1 base outside the gene matches. Per the germline V gene, CDR1 is SEHNR and CDR2 is FQNEAQ (reference sequence). The CDR3 loop spans 15 amino acids. The CDR3 region has the DNA TGTGCCAGCAGCTTACTAGCGGGAGGATACAATGAGCAGTTCTTC. Amino acids: CASSLLAGGYNEQFF. Variable domain in full (rest from reference TRBV7-9 and TRBJ2-1): DTGVSQNPRHKITKRGQNVTFRCDPISEHNRLYWYRQTLGQGPEFLTYFQNEAQLEKSRLLSDRFSAERPKGSFSTLEIQRTEQGDSAMYLCASSLLAGGYNEQFFGPGTRLTVL.

The rearrangement joins TRBV3-1 (or the pseudogene TRBV3-2) to TRBJ1-5; D might be TRBD1 (6 bases). Trimming stripped 7 bases from V and 3 bases from J, with 25 bases between. The CDR3 is 18 residues long. Germline V gene sequence: CDR1 LGHDT, CDR2 YNNKEL (reference sequence). The CDR3 reads CASTTTTQLGQNNQPQHF. In DNA, the CDR3 is TGTGCCAGCACCACAACTACTCAACTCGGACAGAACAATCAGCCCCAGCATTTT.

This chain uses TRBV19 with TRBJ1-2; a weak D match, TRBD1 (6 bases). Per germline, CDR1 LNHDA and CDR2 SQIVND (reference sequence). Trimming removed 3 bases at V and 8 bases at J, with 22 bases between. The CDR3 is 16 amino acids. In DNA, the CDR3 is TGTGCCAGTAGTATGTATTCCCTCTTTACAGGGAGCGGCTACACCTTC. Amino acid sequence: CASSMYSLFTGSGYTF.

There are a few counts of this clone. The J gene is TRBJ2-2, the V gene TRBV4-3; D possibly matches TRBD1 or TRBD2 (7 bases each). The CDR3 runs to 14 residues. Germline assignment: CDR1 LGHNA and CDR2 YSLEER. The V end was cut by 7 bases, the J end by 6 bases, with 15 bases between. This chain's CDR3 is CASKQGGASGELFF. CDR3 nucleotide sequence: TGCGCCAGCAAGCAGGGGGGGGCCTCCGGGGAGCTGTTTTTT.

This chain uses TRBV5-5 with TRBJ2-3; TRBD2 aligns across 12 bases. The CDR3 runs 16 residues. V trimming: 2 bases; J trimming: 5 bases; junction bases outside the gene matches: 6. Germline V gene lookup returns CDR1 SGHKS and CDR2 YYEKEE (reference sequence). CDR3 in DNA: TGTGCCAGCAGCTTACTAGCGGGAGGACAGGGAGATACGCAGTATTTT. It yields the protein CASSLLAGGQGDTQYF.

The sample holds one count of this clone. The V gene is TRBV7-3, the J gene TRBJ2-3; a weak D match, TRBD2 (6 bases). Trimming removed 5 bases from V and 1 base from J, with 16 bases in between. The CDR3 is 16 residues long. Germline V CDR1 and CDR2: SGHTA, FQGTGA. The CDR3 protein is CASSPQEGPRTDTQYF. The CDR3 nucleotides are TGTGCCAGCAGCCCTCAGGAGGGGCCCCGCACAGATACGCAGTATTTT.

The chain recombines TRBV21-1 with TRBJ1-5; the table's TRBD1 call for D was not verified on the DNA. TRBV21-1 is a pseudogene locus. This CDR3 spans 12 amino acids. CDR3 DNA: TGTGCCAGCAGCGCGACAGATCAGCCCCAGCATTTT. This gives the protein CASSATDQPQHF.

The J gene is TRBJ2-5, the V gene TRBV6-6, with unresolved D. V lost 3 bases and J lost 1, with 12 bases in between. Per germline, CDR1 MNHNY and CDR2 SVGAGI (reference sequence). The CDR3 is 15 amino acids. The CDR3 is CASSYLGGTQETQYF. Here the CDR3 DNA reads TGTGCCAGCAGTTATTTAGGCGGAACCCAAGAGACCCAGTACTTC.

This clone appeared a single time. The chain is built from TRBV9 and TRBJ2-5; D unclear. CDR1 is SGDLS, CDR2 YYNGEE, per germline. This CDR3 has 14 amino acids. Trimming removed 2 bases at V and 5 bases at J, with 13 bases between. CDR3 in amino acids: CASSVGQYAETQYF. In DNA, the CDR3 is TGTGCCAGCAGCGTTGGGCAGTACGCGGAGACCCAGTACTTC.

The chain recombines TRBV27 with TRBJ2-2; D is unclear. Germline CDR1 is MNHEY and CDR2 is SMNVEV (reference sequence). Trimming shortened V by 0 bases and J by 1 base, and 3 bases separated the two germline ends. This CDR3 has 14 amino acids. CDR3 in amino acids: CASSLSENTGELFF. The CDR3 nucleotides read TGTGCCAGCAGTTTATCGGAGAACACCGGGGAGCTGTTTTTT.

The chain links TRBV2 to TRBJ2-1, with D tentatively TRBD1 (5 bases). V lost 6 bases and J lost 3, with 18 bases in between. The CDR3 is made up of 16 amino acids. In germline, CDR1 is SNHLY, CDR2 FYNNEI. CDR3 coding DNA: TGTGCCAGCAGCTCACAGTATACAGGTTACTACAATGAGCAGTTCTTC. Translating it yields CASSSQYTGYYNEQFF. Full variable domain (outside the CDR3, taken from reference TRBV2 and TRBJ2-1): EPEVTQTPSHQVTQMGQEVILRCVPISNHLYFYWYRQILGQKVEFLVSFYNNEISEKSEIFDDQFSVERPDGSNFTLKIRSTKLEDSAMYFCASSSQYTGYYNEQFFGPGTRLTVL.

The gene calls are TRBV28 and TRBJ2-7, with TRBD2 matching 7 bases. After removal of 2 bases from V and 0 bases from J, the junction contained 4 bases not matched to a gene. The V gene's germline CDR1 is MDHEN and CDR2 SYDVKM. The CDR3 totals 15 residues. The chain's CDR3 is CASSLTGTNSYEQYF. As DNA, the CDR3 is TGTGCCAGCAGTTTAACCGGGACTAACTCCTACGAGCAGTACTTC.

The J gene is TRBJ2-3, the V gene TRBV20-1, with TRBD1 matching over 9 bases. The CDR3 consists of 13 residues. Germline-derived CDR1 and CDR2 are DFQATT and SNEGSKA (reference sequence). V dropped 3 bases and J dropped 5; count of bases not matched to a gene: 3. The CDR3 is CSASYRGRDTQYF. For the CDR3, the DNA is TGCAGTGCTAGTTACAGGGGGCGAGATACGCAGTATTTT.

This chain connects TRBV5-1 to TRBJ2-7, with D perhaps being TRBD1 or TRBD2 (5 bases each). The germline gives CDR1 SGHRS, CDR2 YFSETQ. CDR3 length: 14 residues. The germline V and J ends were trimmed by 3 bases and 3 bases, with 13 bases remaining between them. The CDR3 nucleotides are TGCGCCAGCAGCTCCGACTGGGGGAGCTACGAGCAGTACTTC. Residues: CASSSDWGSYEQYF.

The rearrangement joins TRBV18 to TRBJ1-6; TRBD1 might be the D (6 bases). CDR3 length equals 14 residues. V lost 3 bases and J lost 7, with 10 bases in between. CDR1 and CDR2 (germline): KGHSH, LQKENI. The CDR3 here is CASSPRGQNSPLHF. The CDR3 DNA is TGTGCCAGCTCACCCCGGGGGCAAAATTCACCCCTCCACTTT.